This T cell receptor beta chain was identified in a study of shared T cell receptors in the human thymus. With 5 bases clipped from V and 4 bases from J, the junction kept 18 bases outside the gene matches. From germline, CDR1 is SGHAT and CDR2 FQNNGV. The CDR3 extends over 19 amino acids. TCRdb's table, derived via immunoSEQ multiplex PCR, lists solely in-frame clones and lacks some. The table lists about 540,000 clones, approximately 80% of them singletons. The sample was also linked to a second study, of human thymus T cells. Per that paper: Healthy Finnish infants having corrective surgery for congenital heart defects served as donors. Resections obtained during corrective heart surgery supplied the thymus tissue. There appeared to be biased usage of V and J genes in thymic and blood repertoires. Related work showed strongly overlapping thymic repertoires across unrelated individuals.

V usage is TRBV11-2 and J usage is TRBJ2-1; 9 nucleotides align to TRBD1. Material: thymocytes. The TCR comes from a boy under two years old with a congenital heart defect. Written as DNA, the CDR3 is TGTGCCAGCAGCCTCCGGACAGGGGAATTTCCCCGCTATTACAATGAGCAGTTCTTC. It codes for CASSLRTGEFPRYYNEQFF.